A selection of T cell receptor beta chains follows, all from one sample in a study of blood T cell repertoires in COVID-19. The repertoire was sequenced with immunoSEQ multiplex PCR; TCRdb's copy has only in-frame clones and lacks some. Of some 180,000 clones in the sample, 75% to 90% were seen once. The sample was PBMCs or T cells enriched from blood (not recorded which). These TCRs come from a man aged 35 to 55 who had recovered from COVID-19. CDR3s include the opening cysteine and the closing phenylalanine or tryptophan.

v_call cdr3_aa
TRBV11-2 CASRQTPGQGYEQYF
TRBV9 CASSVRPGTGDEKLFF
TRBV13 CASSLVRGETQYF
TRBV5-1 CASSFSTGDTGELFF
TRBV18 CASSPPSGGMGNYGYTF
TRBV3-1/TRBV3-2 CASSQARRPRGNSPLHF
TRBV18 CASSPPASGYNEQFF
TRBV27 CASRPGGGLTGELFF
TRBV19 CASQWEGNSPLHF
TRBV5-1 CASRQLLGGKRGMNTEAFF
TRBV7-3 CASSLGTSYNSPLHF
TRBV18 CASSPPRKGGKNIQYF
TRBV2 CASREKGARNEKLFF
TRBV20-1 CSASPSTSGSVEQYF
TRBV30 CAWSSTGSNQPQHF
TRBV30 CAWAQGALGYTF
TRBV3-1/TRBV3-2 CASSPAANYGYTF
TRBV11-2 CASSLDRGFGNTIYF
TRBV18 CASSNKGAGGDTIYF
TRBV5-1 CASSRGTANTGELFF
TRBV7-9 CASSTGLTEQYF
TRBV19 CASGSRQGTQPQHF